The 23 T cell receptor beta chains below all came from one sample that was sequenced in a study of molecular identifiers for immune sequencing clone quantification. TCRdb re-called the PCR reads with MiXCR, one entry per CDR3 protein. The sample includes about half a million distinct CDR3 sequences, roughly 25% of them seen just once. The sequencing sample was made of naive CD8+ T cells from blood, with Jurkat cell RNA spiked in. Subset described: FACS-sorted CD8+CD4-CCR7+CD45RA+ naive T cells. These receptors were obtained from a human donor in good health. Some libraries in this study had Jurkat cell RNA spiked in.

The chain has TRBV30 and TRBJ2-7, with 7 bases identical to TRBD2. The germline gives CDR1 GTSNPN, CDR2 SVGIG (reference sequence). V gave up 3 bases and J gave up 3 bases; unmatched junction bases: 5. This CDR3 region has 13 residues. This chain's CDR3 is CAWRGLPDYEQYF. Here the CDR3 DNA reads TGTGCCTGGAGGGGACTACCCGACTACGAGCAGTACTTC.

The chain uses TRBV19 and TRBJ2-7; D remains unclear. V was shortened by 5 bases and J by 5 bases, with 13 bases between the two germline ends. The CDR3 is 13 residues long. Per germline, CDR1 LNHDA and CDR2 SQIVND (reference sequence). In DNA form, the CDR3 reads TGTGCCAGTAGTGCGGCCTCAGGTCACGAGCAGTACTTC. Translated: CASSAASGHEQYF.

This clonotype has a handful of counts. V is TRBV27 and J is TRBJ2-7, with unresolved D. The V end was cut by 5 bases, the J end by 0 bases, with 17 bases between. Germline V gene data show CDR1 as MNHEY and CDR2 as SMNVEV (reference sequence). This CDR3 contains 16 residues. This CDR3 reads CASSRSPELPSYEQYF. The CDR3 bases are TGTGCCAGCAGTAGATCGCCCGAACTACCCTCCTACGAGCAGTACTTC.

A few counts support this clonotype. The chain recombines TRBV7-9 with TRBJ1-3; D call uncertain. The V end was cut by 7 bases, the J end by 8 bases, with 12 bases between. The germline V gene has CDR1 SEHNR and CDR2 FQNEAQ (reference sequence). The CDR3 consists of 12 residues. Here the CDR3 DNA reads TGTGCCAGCATCCGTAGGGAAGACACCATATATTTT. The encoded protein is CASIRREDTIYF.

This clonotype was observed a few times. The J gene is TRBJ2-7, the V gene TRBV19, with TRBD1 matching 7 bases. V trimming: 4 bases; J trimming: 2 bases; junction bases outside the gene matches: 5. This CDR3 spans 14 amino acids. Per the germline V gene, CDR1 is LNHDA and CDR2 is SQIVND (reference sequence). The CDR3 bases are TGTGCCAGTAGTAACACAGGGGAACCCTACGAGCAGTACTTC. It codes for CASSNTGEPYEQYF.

This clonotype was seen many times. Here the CDR3 reads CSVEAPFAEKLFF. The CDR3 nucleotides are TGCAGCGTTGAAGCGCCGTTCGCCGAAAAACTGTTTTTT. This chain joins TRBV29-1 and TRBJ1-4; unclear D gene. Germline values: CDR1 SQVTM, CDR2 ANQGSEA. This CDR3 region has 13 residues. V lost 1 base and J lost 8, with 11 bases in between.

The CDR3 DNA sequence: TGTGCCAGCAGTCCCGGGACAGGGGGCTTCACCGGGGAGCTGTTTTTT. This gives the protein CASSPGTGGFTGELFF. The gene calls are TRBV12-3 or TRBV12-4 and TRBJ2-2, with TRBD1 identical over 12 bases. V was pared by 5 bases and J by 4 bases, with 5 bases of the junction left unmatched. The CDR3 has 16 residues.

This clonotype has ten or more counts. V is TRBV29-1 and J is TRBJ2-3; no clear D. Per germline, CDR1 SQVTM and CDR2 ANQGSEA. V lost 5 bases to trimming and J lost 6 bases, with 6 bases between them. The CDR3 has 10 amino acids. The CDR3 coding sequence is TGCAGCGTTAGGATGGATACGCAGTATTTT. Protein product: CSVRMDTQYF.

The rearrangement joins TRBV6-2 or TRBV6-3 to TRBJ1-2; 7 bases line up with TRBD1. Germline values: CDR1 MNHEY, CDR2 SVGEGT. J was trimmed by 4 bases and V by 8 bases; bases with no gene match: 10. The CDR3 runs to 14 residues. CDR3 amino acids: CASLIPGQPYGYTF. The CDR3 DNA sequence: TGTGCCAGCCTTATACCGGGACAGCCCTATGGCTACACCTTC.

This sequence joins TRBV3-1 and TRBJ2-2, with D possibly TRBD2 on 5 matching bases. The CDR3 totals 15 residues. V lost 0 bases and J lost 6, with 11 bases in between. CDR1 and CDR2 from the germline V gene are LGHDT and YNNKEL (reference sequence). The CDR3 DNA is TGTGCCAGCAGCCAAGAGAGGGATCTTGCCGGGGAGCTGTTTTTT. It yields the protein CASSQERDLAGELFF.

Comment on this clonotype: The CDR3 ends on some other residue instead of the conserved phenylalanine or tryptophan, so this is likely a read error. The chain combines TRBV7-2 with TRBJ1-2; TRBD1 agrees at 7 bases. The length of the CDR3 is 17 residues. V gave up 5 bases and J gave up 4 bases; unmatched junction bases: 16. Germline-derived CDR1 and CDR2 are SGHTA and FQGNSA. For the CDR3, the DNA is TGTGCCAGCAGCAATAGCGGGCGCGACAGGGCCTTCTATGGCTACACCATC. Its protein product is CASSNSGRDRAFYGYTI.

This chain uses TRBV14 with TRBJ2-5, with 11 bases lining up with TRBD2. The CDR3 contains 15 residues. The junction had 4 bases not matched to a gene; V was cut back by 2 bases and J by 5 bases. Per the germline V gene, CDR1 is SGHDN and CDR2 is FVKESK. DNA for the CDR3: TGTGCCAGCAGCCAATTGACTAGCGGGGAGGAGACCCAGTACTTC. Translated: CASSQLTSGEETQYF. The variable domain in full, completed from reference TRBV14 and TRBJ2-5, reads EAGVTQFPSHSVIEKGQTVTLRCDPISGHDNLYWYRRVMGKEIKFLLHFVKESKQDESGMPNNRFLAERTGGTYSTLKVQPAELEDSGVYFCASSQLTSGEETQYFGPGTRLLVL.

In the case of this clonotype: A much larger clone sits a single nucleotide away, making a read error possible. The J gene is TRBJ2-3, the V gene TRBV11-2, with TRBD1 matching over 9 bases. Germline loops: CDR1 SGHAT, CDR2 FQNNGV. Trimming removed 0 bases from V and 1 base from J; junction bases left unmatched: 5. The CDR3 runs 17 residues. For the CDR3, the DNA is TGTGCCAGCAGCTTAGAAGCCGGGACAGGGCGCACAGATACGCAGTATTTT. Its translation is CASSLEAGTGRTDTQYF.

This clonotype was recorded at least ten times. J is TRBJ2-1 and V is TRBV9; 12 bases align to TRBD2. Germline V gene sequence: CDR1 SGDLS, CDR2 YYNGEE. V lost 4 bases to trimming and J lost 14 bases; unmatched junction nucleotides: 4. The CDR3 consists of 12 residues. The CDR3 here is CASSRTSGEEFF. The CDR3 DNA follows: TGTGCCAGCAGCAGGACTAGCGGGGAGGAGTTCTTC.

The sample holds many counts of this clonotype. V usage is TRBV7-9 and J usage is TRBJ2-2; D remains ambiguous. The CDR3 spans 13 residues. CDR1 and CDR2 (germline): SEHNR, FQNEAQ (reference sequence). Trimming stripped 4 bases from V and 8 bases from J, with 11 bases between. The CDR3 protein is CASSSGLVGELFF. Here the CDR3 DNA reads TGTGCCAGCAGCTCCGGGCTTGTTGGGGAGCTGTTTTTT. Full variable domain (remainder filled in from reference TRBV7-9 and TRBJ2-2): DTGVSQNPRHKITKRGQNVTFRCDPISEHNRLYWYRQTLGQGPEFLTYFQNEAQLEKSRLLSDRFSAERPKGSFSTLEIQRTEQGDSAMYLCASSSGLVGELFFGEGSRLTVL.

This clonotype was detected a few times. The V gene is TRBV12-3 or TRBV12-4, the J gene TRBJ2-5; D gene unclear. V dropped 4 bases and J dropped 3 bases, with 6 bases sitting between them. The CDR3 length is 12 residues. CDR3 region: CASSSVKETQYF. For the CDR3, the DNA is TGTGCCAGCAGTTCGGTCAAAGAGACCCAGTACTTC.

This clonotype has at least ten counts. The chain combines TRBV7-9 with TRBJ2-6; possible D gene TRBD1, 5 bases. Trimming removed 4 bases from V and 2 bases from J, with 12 bases in between. Germline values: CDR1 SEHNR, CDR2 FQNEAQ (reference sequence). This CDR3 is 16 amino acids long. The CDR3 DNA follows: TGTGCCAGCAGCTCCAAGGCAGGGACTGGGGCCAACGTCCTGACTTTC. Amino acid sequence: CASSSKAGTGANVLTF. Drawing the rest from reference TRBV7-9 and TRBJ2-6, the complete variable domain is DTGVSQNPRHKITKRGQNVTFRCDPISEHNRLYWYRQTLGQGPEFLTYFQNEAQLEKSRLLSDRFSAERPKGSFSTLEIQRTEQGDSAMYLCASSSKAGTGANVLTFGAGSRLTVL.

The chain joins TRBV4-3 to TRBJ1-2; unclear D gene. CDR3 length equals 15 residues. Trimming left V 1 base short and J 0 bases short, with 9 bases between. Germline V gene sequence: CDR1 LGHNA, CDR2 YSLEER. This CDR3 reads CASSQATSPNYGYTF. The CDR3 DNA follows: TGCGCCAGCAGCCAAGCAACGTCCCCTAACTATGGCTACACCTTC.

This clonotype was picked up many times. The genes are TRBV29-1 and TRBJ2-3; 8 bases map to TRBD2. CDR1 SQVTM and CDR2 ANQGSEA come from the germline V gene. This CDR3 spans 14 amino acids. The V gene end was trimmed by 8 bases and the J gene end by 3 bases; junction bases not matched to a gene: 10. CDR3 in DNA: TGCAGCCTCCTTGGGAGCGGGGGAACAGATACGCAGTATTTT. As protein: CSLLGSGGTDTQYF.

This clonotype was found many times. The chain uses TRBV4-1 and TRBJ1-5; D gene unclear. Germline V lookup: CDR1 MGHRA, CDR2 YSYEKL. This CDR3 spans 15 amino acids. Trimming removed 4 bases from V and 2 bases from J, with 12 bases in between. The CDR3 bases are TGCGCCAGCAGCCCCTCTACCACCCGCAATCAGCCCCAGCATTTT. Its translation: CASSPSTTRNQPQHF.

With regard to this clonotype: Just one base apart from a much larger clone, this may be a read error. The chain recombines TRBV7-6 with TRBJ2-3; tentatively, D is TRBD1 (6 bases). The CDR3 is 15 residues long. CDR1 is SGHVS, CDR2 FNYEAQ, per germline. The CDR3 loop reads CASSLAQGFTDTRYF. The CDR3 DNA reads as TGTGCCAGCAGCTTAGCGCAGGGGTTCACAGATACGCGGTATTTT.

This clonotype was found many times. The gene calls are TRBV4-3 and TRBJ2-7; D remains ambiguous. Deletions cut 3 bases from V and 1 base from J, with 10 bases between. This CDR3 is built from 14 residues. The germline CDR1 and CDR2 sequences are LGHNA and YSLEER. The CDR3 loop reads CASSQGLGSYEQYF. CDR3 sequence (DNA): TGCGCCAGCAGCCAGGGATTGGGTTCCTACGAGCAGTACTTC.

Details on this clonotype: A much larger clonotype is one base distant, so this may be a read error. V is TRBV9 and J is TRBJ2-3, with D possibly TRBD1 on 5 matching bases. Germline CDR1 is SGDLS and CDR2 is YYNGEE. This CDR3 is built from 13 residues. Here the CDR3 DNA reads TGTGCCAGCAGCGTCGCGGCGACAGATGCGCAGTATTTT. It is translated as CASSVAATDAQYF.